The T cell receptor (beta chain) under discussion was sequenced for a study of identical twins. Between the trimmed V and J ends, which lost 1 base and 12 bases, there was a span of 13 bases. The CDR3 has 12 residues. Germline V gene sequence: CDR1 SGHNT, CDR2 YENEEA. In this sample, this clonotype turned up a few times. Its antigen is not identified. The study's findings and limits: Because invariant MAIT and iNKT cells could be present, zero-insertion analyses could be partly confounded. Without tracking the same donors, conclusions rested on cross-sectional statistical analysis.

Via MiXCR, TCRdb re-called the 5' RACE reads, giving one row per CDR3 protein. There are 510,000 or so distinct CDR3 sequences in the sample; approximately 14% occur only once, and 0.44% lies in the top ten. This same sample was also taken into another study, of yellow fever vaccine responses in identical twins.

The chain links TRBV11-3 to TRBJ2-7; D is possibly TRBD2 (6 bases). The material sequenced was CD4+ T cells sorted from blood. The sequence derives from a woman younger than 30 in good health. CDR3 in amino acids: CASSLGGGATYF. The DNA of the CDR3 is TGTGCCAGCAGCTTAGGTGGAGGGGCAACGTACTTC.